This T cell receptor beta chain appears in the sequencing data of a study of T-cell memory formation after mild COVID-19. Whole-study findings and limits: Clones that contracted clustered mainly in CM and EM if CD4+ and in EMRA if CD8+. Researchers could not confirm that second-wave clones peaking on day 37 targeted SARS-CoV-2.

TCRalpha and TCRbeta libraries used 5'RACE with constant-segment primers and UMIs. One entry per CDR3 protein, called by TCRdb with MiXCR from the 5' RACE reads. The table has approximately 210,000 distinct CDR3 sequences, roughly 30% seen once. In this sample, this clonotype turned up a few times. Its cognate antigen is unknown. Germline assignment: CDR1 SGDLS and CDR2 YYNGEE. The CDR3 is 16 residues long. The V gene end was trimmed by 0 bases and the J gene end by 0 bases; junction bases not matched to a gene: 6. V gene TRBV9 combines with J gene TRBJ2-7, with 7 bases identical to TRBD2. The sequenced sample was PBMCs or a T cell subset sorted from them (not recorded which). The TCR was taken from an adult woman who had mild COVID-19 (a few samples of this study predate the infection). Cell type and time point are not known. In nucleotides, the CDR3 is TGTGCCAGCAGCGTAGCTGGGGGGGGAAGCTCCTACGAGCAGTACTTC. Protein: CASSVAGGGSSYEQYF.